The sequence of this T cell receptor (beta chain) was determined in a study of T cells after yellow fever vaccination. Findings of the study overall: Contaminating bulk clonotypes could be abundant in FACS-sorted repertoires. Compared with primary, the secondary response was weaker and peaked at day 5, not 15.

J was trimmed by 2 bases and V by 5 bases; bases with no gene match: 5. Germline V CDR1 and CDR2: SEHNR, FQNEAQ (reference sequence). This CDR3 has 14 amino acids. UMIs and a universal primer site were added when TCR cDNA was made by 5'RACE template switching. TCRdb reanalysed the 5' RACE reads using MiXCR and keeps one entry per CDR3 protein. This table holds roughly 63,000 distinct CDR3 sequences, less than 8.5% found once. This clonotype was found many times. No antigen is known for it. Here the sequenced sample was CD8+ T cells sorted from PBMCs, taken 15 days after the yellow fever booster vaccination. The receptor was derived from a young man who received the YFV17D yellow fever vaccine. V gene TRBV7-9 combines with J gene TRBJ1-2; 7 positions agree with TRBD1. The CDR3 nucleotides are TGTGCCAGCAGCCCCGACAGGGCAAACTATGGCTACACCTTC. Protein: CASSPDRANYGYTF.